Below, 9 T cell receptor beta chains from the same sample are listed, as sequenced in a study of cytomegalovirus exposure and HLA in healthy donors (dated by TCRdb to about 2017). The library was built by means of the immunoSEQ multiplex PCR assay. For the multiplex PCR, a mixture combining 60 forward primers for TCR Vbeta segments and 13 reverse primers for TCR Jbeta segments was used. TCRdb re-hosts the immuneACCESS table, in-frame sequences only. Its copies lack some clones; in the studies checked, an unresolved V gene accounts for under half of them, and the cause for the rest is not known. This sample's records show 55,000 to 80,000 clones. The top ten clones comprise approximately 2.9% of the sample. The sequencing input was PBMCs. The origin of the receptors is a man aged 35 to 55 in good health and CMV-seronegative.

The chain combines TRBV7-6 with TRBJ2-7, with 7 bases lining up with TRBD2. Germline assignment: CDR1 SGHVS and CDR2 FNYEAQ. The CDR3 totals 14 residues. V trimming: 3 bases; J trimming: 2 bases; junction bases outside the gene matches: 4. CDR3: CASSFMGGAYEQYF. CDR3 coding DNA: TGTGCCAGCAGCTTCATGGGAGGGGCCTACGAGCAGTACTTC.

The rearrangement uses TRBV28 and TRBJ2-1; TRBD2 aligns across 11 bases. Per the germline V gene, CDR1 is MDHEN and CDR2 is SYDVKM. The CDR3 has 15 amino acids. Trimming removed 3 bases from V and 8 bases from J; junction bases left unmatched: 6. The CDR3 coding sequence is TGTGCCAGCAGTTTTGCTAGCGGGGGGTCGTATGAGCAGTTCTTC. Amino acid sequence: CASSFASGGSYEQFF.

The chain joins TRBV7-9 to TRBJ2-7; no definite D call. The CDR3 is 13 residues long. Germline CDR1 SEHNR, CDR2 FQNEAQ (reference sequence). Trimming took off 3 bases at V and 5 bases at J, with 11 bases between the two ends. The CDR3 region is CASSFAIGDEQYF. CDR3 DNA sequence: TGTGCCAGCAGCTTCGCGATTGGAGACGAGCAGTACTTC.

This chain links TRBV7-2 with TRBJ1-1, with TRBD1 matching over 8 bases. The CDR3 is 15 amino acids. CDR1 is SGHTA and CDR2 is FQGNSA in the germline V gene. Trimming removed 2 bases from V and 2 bases from J; junction bases left unmatched: 4. This CDR3 reads CASSLSGQGNTEAFF. The CDR3 coding sequence is TGTGCCAGCAGCTTATCTGGACAGGGAAACACTGAAGCTTTCTTT. The variable domain in full, completed from reference TRBV7-2 and TRBJ1-1, reads GAGVSQSPSNKVTEKGKDVELRCDPISGHTALYWYRQSLGQGLEFLIYFQGNSAPDKSGLPSDRFSAERTGGSVSTLTIQRTQQEDSAVYLCASSLSGQGNTEAFFGQGTRLTVV.

The chain is built from TRBV5-4 and TRBJ1-1, with a possible D match to TRBD1 (6 bases). CDR1 and CDR2 from the germline V gene are SGHNT and YYREEE (reference sequence). V lost 2 bases and J 0 bases, leaving 11 bases between the germline ends. This CDR3 has 15 amino acids. CDR3 sequence: CASSLKQGMNTEAFF. The CDR3 nucleotides read TGTGCCAGCAGCTTAAAACAGGGTATGAACACTGAAGCTTTCTTT.

The V and J genes are TRBV18 and TRBJ1-3; TRBD1 might be the D (5 bases). The germline V gene has CDR1 KGHSH and CDR2 LQKENI. CDR3 length: 16 residues. Between the trimmed V and J ends, which lost 3 bases and 0 bases, there was a span of 12 bases. DNA of the CDR3: TGTGCCAGCTCACCCCAACGACAGACCTCTGGAAACACCATATATTTT. Protein: CASSPQRQTSGNTIYF.

The chain uses TRBV2 and TRBJ1-4; weak D call: TRBD1 (5 bases). V lost 7 bases and J lost 1, with 13 bases in between. From germline, CDR1 is SNHLY and CDR2 FYNNEI. The CDR3 is 15 residues long. CDR3 amino acids: CASTPDGGTNEKLFF. The CDR3 DNA reads as TGTGCCAGCACCCCAGACGGGGGAACTAATGAAAAACTGTTTTTT. Full variable domain (rest looked up from reference TRBV2 and TRBJ1-4): EPEVTQTPSHQVTQMGQEVILRCVPISNHLYFYWYRQILGQKVEFLVSFYNNEISEKSEIFDDQFSVERPDGSNFTLKIRSTKLEDSAMYFCASTPDGGTNEKLFFGSGTQLSVL.

The genes are TRBV6-5 and TRBJ2-1, with 9 nucleotides matching TRBD1. The V and J ends lost 2 bases and 9 bases, in that order; junction bases with no gene match: 8. There are 15 residues in the CDR3. CDR1 and CDR2 (germline): MNHEY, SVGAGI. CDR3 sequence: CASSYRGTGFIEQFF. In DNA form, the CDR3 reads TGTGCCAGCAGTTACCGGGGGACAGGGTTTATTGAGCAGTTCTTC.

The CDR3 sequence is CASSSGVGGFTGELFF. The DNA for the CDR3 is TGTGCCAGCAGTTCCGGTGTGGGGGGTTTCACCGGGGAGCTGTTTTTT. V gene TRBV6-5 combines with J gene TRBJ2-2; possibly TRBD2 for D (6 bases). CDR1 is MNHEY and CDR2 is SVGAGI in the germline V gene. This CDR3 spans 16 amino acids. The V and J ends lost 4 bases and 4 bases respectively, with 16 bases between them.